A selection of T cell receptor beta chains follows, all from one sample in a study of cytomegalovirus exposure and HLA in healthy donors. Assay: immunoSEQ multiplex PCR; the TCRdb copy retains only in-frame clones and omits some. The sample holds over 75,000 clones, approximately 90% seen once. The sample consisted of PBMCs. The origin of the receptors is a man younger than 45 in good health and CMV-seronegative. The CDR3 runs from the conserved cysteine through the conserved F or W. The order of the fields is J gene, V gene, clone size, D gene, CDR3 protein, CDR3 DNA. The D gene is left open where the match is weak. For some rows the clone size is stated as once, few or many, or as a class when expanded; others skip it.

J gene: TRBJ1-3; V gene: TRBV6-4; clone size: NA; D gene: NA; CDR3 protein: CASSEGTSSGNTIYF; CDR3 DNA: TGTGCCAGCAGTGAGGGCACCAGCTCTGGAAACACCATATATTTT
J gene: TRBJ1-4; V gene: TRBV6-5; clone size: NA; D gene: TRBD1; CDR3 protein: CASRKQGAPGEKLFF; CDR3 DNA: TGTGCCAGCCGGAAACAGGGGGCGCCGGGTGAAAAACTGTTTTTT
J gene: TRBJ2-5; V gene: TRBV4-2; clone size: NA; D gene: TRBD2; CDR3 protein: CASSQARGGEGTQYF; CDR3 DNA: TGTGCCAGCAGCCAAGCTAGAGGAGGGGAGGGGACCCAGTACTTC
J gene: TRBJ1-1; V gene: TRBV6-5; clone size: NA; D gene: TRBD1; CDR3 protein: CASSPIPGQGAEAFF; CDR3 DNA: TGTGCCAGCAGTCCAATTCCGGGACAGGGGGCTGAGGCTTTCTTT
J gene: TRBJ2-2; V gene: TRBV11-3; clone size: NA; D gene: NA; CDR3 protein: CASSSGVGAGELFF; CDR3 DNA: TGTGCCAGCAGCTCGGGAGTGGGTGCCGGGGAGCTGTTTTTT
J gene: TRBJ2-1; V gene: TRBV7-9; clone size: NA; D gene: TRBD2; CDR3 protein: CASSLPSGSSHNEQFF; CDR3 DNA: TGTGCCAGCAGCCTACCTAGCGGGAGTAGCCACAATGAGCAGTTCTTC
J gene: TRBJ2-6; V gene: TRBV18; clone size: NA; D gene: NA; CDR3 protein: CASSPDTSSGANVLTF; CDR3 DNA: TGTGCCAGCTCTCCTGACACGTCCTCTGGGGCCAACGTCCTGACTTTC
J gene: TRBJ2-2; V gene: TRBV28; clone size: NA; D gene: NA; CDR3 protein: CASRAGQGNTGELFF; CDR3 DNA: TGTGCCAGTCGAGCGGGACAAGGGAACACCGGGGAGCTGTTTTTT
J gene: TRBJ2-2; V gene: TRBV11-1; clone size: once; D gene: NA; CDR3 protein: CASSLDLRFENTGELFF; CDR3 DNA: TGTGCCAGCAGCTTAGACCTCAGATTTGAGAACACCGGGGAGCTGTTTTTT
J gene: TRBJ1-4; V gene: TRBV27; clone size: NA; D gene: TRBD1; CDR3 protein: CASSLEGQRYEKLFF; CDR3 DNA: TGTGCCAGCAGTTTAGAGGGACAGCGGTATGAAAAACTGTTTTTT
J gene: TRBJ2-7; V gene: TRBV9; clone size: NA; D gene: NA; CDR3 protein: CASSVGIAETYEQYF; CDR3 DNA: TGTGCCAGCAGCGTAGGGATAGCGGAGACCTACGAGCAGTACTTC
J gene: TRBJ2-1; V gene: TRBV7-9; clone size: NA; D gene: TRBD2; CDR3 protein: CASSSGETSGYNEQFF; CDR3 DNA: TGTGCCAGCAGCTCCGGAGAGACTAGCGGATACAATGAGCAGTTCTTC
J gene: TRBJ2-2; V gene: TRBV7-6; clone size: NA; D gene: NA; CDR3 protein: CASSTPGRDSKGGELFF; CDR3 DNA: TGTGCCAGCAGTACCCCTGGACGGGACTCAAAGGGCGGGGAGCTGTTTTTT
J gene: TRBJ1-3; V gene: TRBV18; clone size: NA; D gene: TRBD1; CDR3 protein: CASSTVEGASGNTIYF; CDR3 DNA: TGTGCCAGCTCAACAGTCGAGGGGGCTTCTGGAAACACCATATATTTT
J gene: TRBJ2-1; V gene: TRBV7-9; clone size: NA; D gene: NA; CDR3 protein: CASSLQRSMSNEQFF; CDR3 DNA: TGTGCCAGCAGCTTACAACGCAGTATGTCCAATGAGCAGTTCTTC
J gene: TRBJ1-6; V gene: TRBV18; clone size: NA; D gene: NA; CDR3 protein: CASSPYTASSYNSPLHF; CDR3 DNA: TGTGCCAGCTCACCGTACACCGCCAGCTCCTATAATTCACCCCTCCACTTT
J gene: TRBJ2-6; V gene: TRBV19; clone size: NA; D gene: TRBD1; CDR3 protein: CASSRDSLSGANVLTF; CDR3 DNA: TGTGCCAGTAGTCGGGACAGCCTCTCTGGGGCCAACGTCCTGACTTTC
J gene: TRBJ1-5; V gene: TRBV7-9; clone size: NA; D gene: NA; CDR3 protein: CASSPALGGNQPQHF; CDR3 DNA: TGTGCCAGCAGCCCTGCCCTCGGCGGTAATCAGCCCCAGCATTTT
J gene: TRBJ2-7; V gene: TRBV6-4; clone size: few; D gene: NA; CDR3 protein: CASSVEDSSSYEQYF; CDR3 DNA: TGTGCCAGCAGTGTGGAGGACTCGAGCTCCTACGAGCAGTACTTC
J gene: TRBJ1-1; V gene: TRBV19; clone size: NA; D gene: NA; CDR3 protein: CASSKGGIMAEAFF; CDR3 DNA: TGTGCCAGTAGTAAGGGGGGGATCATGGCTGAAGCTTTCTTT
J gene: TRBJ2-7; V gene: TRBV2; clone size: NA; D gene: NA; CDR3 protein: CASSLSYEQYF; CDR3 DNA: TGTGCCAGCAGTCTATCCTACGAGCAGTACTTC
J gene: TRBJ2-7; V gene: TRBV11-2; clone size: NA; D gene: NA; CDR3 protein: CASSPGRYEQYF; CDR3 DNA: TGTGCCAGTTCTCCAGGGCGCTACGAGCAGTACTTC
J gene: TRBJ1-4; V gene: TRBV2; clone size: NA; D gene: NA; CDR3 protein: CASSPTGHFGEKLFF; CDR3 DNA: TGTGCCAGCAGCCCGACAGGACACTTTGGGGAAAAACTGTTTTTT
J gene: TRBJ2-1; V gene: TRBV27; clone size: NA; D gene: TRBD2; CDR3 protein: CASSNTPGGSWNEQFF; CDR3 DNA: TGTGCCAGCTCGAACACCCCTGGCGGGAGCTGGAATGAGCAGTTCTTC
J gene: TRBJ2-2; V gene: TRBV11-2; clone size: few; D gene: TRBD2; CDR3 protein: CASSPDTAGGRGELFF; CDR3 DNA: TGTGCCAGCAGCCCAGACACGGCGGGGGGACGTGGGGAGCTGTTTTTT
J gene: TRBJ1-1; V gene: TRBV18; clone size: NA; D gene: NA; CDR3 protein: CASSYTGTATEAFF; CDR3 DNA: TGTGCCAGCTCATATACGGGGACTGCAACTGAAGCTTTCTTT
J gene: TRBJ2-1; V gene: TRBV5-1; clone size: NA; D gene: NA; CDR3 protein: CASSLGQYNEQFF; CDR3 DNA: TGCGCCAGCAGCTTGGGTCAGTACAATGAGCAGTTCTTC
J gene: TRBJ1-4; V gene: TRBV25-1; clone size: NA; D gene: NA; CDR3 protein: CASSTRATGGELFF; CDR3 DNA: TGTGCCAGCAGTACCCGCGCTACGGGGGGGGAACTGTTTTTT
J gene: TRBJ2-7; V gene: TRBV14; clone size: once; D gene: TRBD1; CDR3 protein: CASRNSGTGLNEQYF; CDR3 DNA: TGTGCCAGCAGAAACTCCGGGACAGGGCTCAACGAGCAGTACTTC